Listed below are T cell receptor beta chains from one sample, sequenced in a study of blood T cell repertoires in COVID-19. Assay: immunoSEQ multiplex PCR; the TCRdb copy retains only in-frame clones and omits some. The table shows hundreds of thousands of clones, with 89% occurring only once. The sequenced sample was PBMCs or T cells enriched from blood (not recorded which). The receptors were sampled from a woman in her thirties or forties who had recovered from COVID-19. Both conserved end residues are part of each CDR3. The D gene is left open where the match is weak. Size is omitted from some rows. Given values are once, few, many or a class for expanded clones.

>-|TRBJ1-3|14|TRBV28|-
TGTGCCAGCAGGCTGCGGGGAGCGGGAAACACCATATATTTT
CASRLRGAGNTIYF
>-|TRBJ1-1|15|TRBV7-3|-
TGTGCCAGCAGCTTAAGTGGCAGGGAAGACACTGAAGCTTTCTTT
CASSLSGREDTEAFF
>-|TRBJ2-3|16|TRBV5-1|-
TGCGCCAGCAGCTTGGAGGCTAGCGCTTACACAGATACGCAGTATTTT
CASSLEASAYTDTQYF
>-|TRBJ2-3|14|TRBV18|-
TGTGCCAGCTCCCAAGGGGACTCCACAGATACGCAGTATTTT
CASSQGDSTDTQYF
>-|TRBJ2-7|16|TRBV3-1/TRBV3-2|TRBD2
TGTGCCAGCACCAGTTTTAGCGGGGGGTCTTCCTACGAGCAGTACTTC
CASTSFSGGSSYEQYF
>-|TRBJ1-2|13|TRBV30|-
TGTGCCTTACAGGGATTTGGTAACTATGGCTACACCTTC
CALQGFGNYGYTF
>-|TRBJ2-4|17|TRBV2|TRBD2
TGTGCCAGCTCTGGGACTAGCGGGGGCGTAGCCAAAAACATTCAGTACTTC
CASSGTSGGVAKNIQYF
>-|TRBJ2-5|16|TRBV3-1/TRBV3-2|TRBD2
TGTGCCAGCAGCCAGCGGCGGGGGGTGTACCAAGAGACCCAGTACTTC
CASSQRRGVYQETQYF
>-|TRBJ2-5|14|TRBV7-2|-
TGTGCCAGCAGCCCATACCGAGGGGGTGAGACCCAGTACTTC
CASSPYRGGETQYF
>-|TRBJ1-1|12|TRBV28|TRBD1
TGTGCCAGCAGTAACCCACAGGGGAAAGCTTTCTTT
CASSNPQGKAFF
>-|TRBJ1-2|11|TRBV20-1|-
TGCAGTGCGTCAGGGATCTATGGCTACACCTTC
CSASGIYGYTF
>once|TRBJ2-7|14|TRBV3-1/TRBV3-2|-
TGTGCCAGCAGCCAAGGGAGACTATTTTACGAGCAGTACTTC
CASSQGRLFYEQYF
>-|TRBJ1-4|14|TRBV10-3|-
TGTGCCATCAGTGAGTCTGGACAGCACCCATCTTTGTTTTTT
CAISESGQHPSLFF
>-|TRBJ2-6|18|TRBV10-3|TRBD1
TGTGCCATCAGTGGGACAGGGGGCCCAACGTCTGGGGCCAACGTCCTGACTTTC
CAISGTGGPTSGANVLTF
>-|TRBJ2-1|12|TRBV29-1|-
TGCAGCGCCAGCCCGAGGAACAATGAGCAGTTCTTC
CSASPRNNEQFF
>-|TRBJ2-5|15|TRBV4-1|-
TGCGCCAGCAGCCAAGATATACCAGGGGGGGAGACCCAGTACTTC
CASSQDIPGGETQYF
>-|TRBJ1-1|13|TRBV5-4|-
TGTGCCAGCAGCTTGCCCATGGGGGGTGAAGCTTTCTTT
CASSLPMGGEAFF
>once|TRBJ2-1|16|TRBV7-9|TRBD2
TGTGCCAGCAGCGCCCTCCGAGCGGGGGGGGTCGATGAGCAGTTCTTC
CASSALRAGGVDEQFF
>-|TRBJ2-2|14|TRBV29-1|-
TGCAGCGTTGAAGGCAGGGCGAGTACCGGGGAGCTGTTTTTT
CSVEGRASTGELFF
>-|TRBJ2-3|13|TRBV9|-
TGTGCCAGCAGCGTAGGCTCGGCAGATACGCAGTATTTT
CASSVGSADTQYF
>-|TRBJ2-7|15|TRBV7-2|-
TGTGCCAGCAGCTTAGTCCCGGGTTCGGGTTACGAGCAGTACTTC
CASSLVPGSGYEQYF
>many|TRBJ2-2|15|TRBV19|-
TGTGCCAGTAGTAGCCAGGGGCGCTTGATCGGGGAGCTGTTTTTT
CASSSQGRLIGELFF
>-|TRBJ1-1|14|TRBV3-1/TRBV3-2|-
TGTGCCAGCAGCCAAGAAGGGGGGAACACTGAAGCTTTCTTT
CASSQEGGNTEAFF
>-|TRBJ2-4|16|TRBV30|TRBD1
TGTGCCTGGAGTCCGGACAGGTTTCTAGCCAAAAACATTCAGTACTTC
CAWSPDRFLAKNIQYF
>-|TRBJ2-2|18|TRBV7-2|TRBD2
TGTGCCAGCAGCGACCGAGGGGGTAGCGGGGGGGCCACCGGGGAGCTGTTTTTT
CASSDRGGSGGATGELFF
>-|TRBJ2-5|19|TRBV18|TRBD2
TGTGCCAGCTCACCACCGGGCGAAGCGGGGGGAGGAAGACGCGGGACCCAGTACTTC
CASSPPGEAGGGRRGTQYF
>-|TRBJ2-1|16|TRBV6-5|TRBD2
TGTGCCAGCAGTTACTCCTCGACTAGCGGGAGTAATGAGCAGTTCTTC
CASSYSSTSGSNEQFF
>-|TRBJ2-7|15|TRBV3-1/TRBV3-2|TRBD2
TGTGCCAGCTCTCGAGCGGGAGGGAGCTCCTACGAGCAGTACTTC
CASSRAGGSSYEQYF
>-|TRBJ1-6|14|TRBV6-5|-
TGTGCCAGCAGTTACTCTGGAGGGAATTCACCCCTCCACTTT
CASSYSGGNSPLHF
>-|TRBJ2-5|13|TRBV6-5|-
TGTGCCAGCAGCCTACAGGGTCAGGAGACCCAGTACTTC
CASSLQGQETQYF
>once|TRBJ1-1|15|TRBV4-1|TRBD1
TGCGCCAGCAGCCAGACCGGGACAGGGGTTACTGAAGCTTTCTTT
CASSQTGTGVTEAFF
>few|TRBJ1-3|14|TRBV7-2|-
TGTGCCAGCAGCCCTAATCTAAATGGAAACACCATATATTTT
CASSPNLNGNTIYF
>-|TRBJ2-1|16|TRBV5-8|TRBD2
TGTGCCAGCACCACCGGAGCGGGAGGGCCGTACAATGAGCAGTTCTTC
CASTTGAGGPYNEQFF
>once|TRBJ1-5|15|TRBV19|-
TGTGCCAGTAGTGTTGTGGCGGGTAGCAATCAGCCCCAGCATTTT
CASSVVAGSNQPQHF
>-|TRBJ2-7|16|TRBV5-6|TRBD1
TGTGCCAGCAGCTTGGGGGGGACAGGGATTTTCTACGAGCAGTACTTC
CASSLGGTGIFYEQYF
>-|TRBJ2-1|17|TRBV21-1|-
TGTGCCAGCAGCAAAAAATCGGGACAGAACATCTACAATGAGCAGTTCTTC
CASSKKSGQNIYNEQFF
>once|TRBJ2-2|14|TRBV3-1/TRBV3-2|-
TGTGCCAGCAGCCCCGGGGGGAACACCGGGGAGCTGTTTTTT
CASSPGGNTGELFF
>-|TRBJ2-1|16|TRBV3-1/TRBV3-2|-
TGTGCCAGCAGCCAAGATTCCCCAGGGGTGGGGAATGAGCAGTTCTTC
CASSQDSPGVGNEQFF
>-|TRBJ2-1|15|TRBV9|TRBD2
TGTGCCAGCAGCCGTCTAGCGGGAGTTGTCAATGAGCAGTTCTTC
CASSRLAGVVNEQFF
>once|TRBJ1-5|14|TRBV10-3|-
TGTGCCATCAGTGGTCGGGGGGGGAGTCAGCCCCAGCATTTT
CAISGRGGSQPQHF
>once|TRBJ1-1|11|TRBV12-3/TRBV12-4|-
TGTGCCAGCAGGAACTCCGGGGGAGCTTTCTTT
CASRNSGGAFF
>once|TRBJ2-1|15|TRBV4-3|TRBD2
TGCGCCAGCAGCCAAGCGTCACTAGCGGGGGGGGAGCAGTTCTTC
CASSQASLAGGEQFF
>-|TRBJ2-1|15|TRBV11-2|-
TGTGCCAGCAGCTCTAGTTCATTTAGTGGCAATGAGCAGTTCTTC
CASSSSSFSGNEQFF
>-|TRBJ2-3|14|TRBV29-1|TRBD2
TGCAGCGTTAGTCTGGGACTAGCAGAAAATACGCAGTATTTT
CSVSLGLAENTQYF
>-|TRBJ2-6|17|TRBV2|-
TGTGCCAGCAGTGTCGGCTGGGGCGGATCTGGGGCCAACGTCCTGACTTTC
CASSVGWGGSGANVLTF
>-|TRBJ2-7|15|TRBV29-1|TRBD2
TGCAGCGTTGAGGACGGGACTAGCGGCCCCTACGAGCAGTACTTC
CSVEDGTSGPYEQYF
>-|TRBJ2-3|14|TRBV7-9|-
TGTGCCAGCAGCTTACAAGGGGCCACAGATACGCAGTATTTT
CASSLQGATDTQYF
>-|TRBJ2-5|16|TRBV28|TRBD2
TGTGCCAGCAGTTTAGTCCCGACTAGCGGCCAAGAGACCCAGTACTTC
CASSLVPTSGQETQYF
>-|TRBJ1-6|16|TRBV19|-
TGTGCCAGTAGTCACCGGGAGGTGGGGCGGAATTCACCCCTCCACTTT
CASSHREVGRNSPLHF
>-|TRBJ2-7|12|TRBV19|-
TGTGCCAGTAGTAGTCCCAAATTCGAGCAGTACTTC
CASSSPKFEQYF
>-|TRBJ2-3|15|TRBV3-1/TRBV3-2|-
TGTGCCAGCAGCTACGGGACTCGAGGCACAGATACGCAGTATTTT
CASSYGTRGTDTQYF
>-|TRBJ2-7|16|TRBV4-3|TRBD1
TGCGCCAGCAGCCAAGATCGACAGGGGCCCCTCTACGAGCAGTACTTC
CASSQDRQGPLYEQYF
>-|TRBJ2-5|14|TRBV11-3|TRBD1
TGTGCCAGCAGCTCCCCAGGGGGCATAGAGACCCAGTACTTC
CASSSPGGIETQYF
>-|TRBJ2-1|13|TRBV27|-
TGTGCCAGCAGTTTTAACAGAGTAGGTGAGCAGTTCTTC
CASSFNRVGEQFF
>-|TRBJ1-4|14|TRBV11-2|TRBD1
TGTGCCAGCACCCCCAGGGGGCCTAATGAAAAACTGTTTTTT
CASTPRGPNEKLFF
>-|TRBJ2-4|15|TRBV6-6|TRBD1
TGTGCCAGCAAACAGGGGGACTCCGCCAAAAACATTCAGTACTTC
CASKQGDSAKNIQYF